The rows below give T cell receptor beta chains drawn from one sample of a study of CD8+ T cells in alopecia areata. TCRdb's table, derived via immunoSEQ multiplex PCR, lists solely in-frame clones and lacks some. The sample has roughly 100,000 clones; 55% are singletons. Sequencing was done on a sample of CD4+ T cells sorted from blood. The receptor set was obtained from a human donor in good health. Both conserved end residues are part of each CDR3. Each record gives: D gene, V gene, clone size, J gene, CDR3 protein, CDR3 DNA. D genes are given only for firm matches. Clone sizes are given selectively: once, few, many, or a class where the clone is expanded.

>-|TRBV7-3|-|TRBJ1-4
CASSLGGGNEKLFF
TGTGCCAGCAGCCTCGGTGGGGGAAATGAAAAACTGTTTTTT
>-|TRBV2|-|TRBJ2-5
CASSEHRGSQKETQYF
TGTGCCAGCAGTGAACATCGCGGCAGCCAGAAAGAGACCCAGTACTTC
>TRBD1|TRBV6-6|-|TRBJ2-7
CASSYSTGVEQYF
TGTGCCAGCAGTTACTCGACAGGGGTCGAGCAGTACTTC
>-|TRBV30|-|TRBJ2-3
CAWSWGPLADTQYF
TGTGCCTGGAGTTGGGGGCCTCTCGCGGATACGCAGTATTTT
>-|TRBV27|-|TRBJ2-2
CASHGRNTGELFF
TGTGCCAGCCATGGGCGGAACACCGGGGAGCTGTTTTTT
>TRBD2|TRBV19|-|TRBJ2-1
CASSISGDSYNEQFF
TGTGCCAGTAGTATTAGCGGGGACTCCTACAATGAGCAGTTCTTC
>TRBD1|TRBV10-3|-|TRBJ2-3
CAIQKGATNFPDTQYF
TGTGCCATCCAGAAGGGGGCCACAAACTTCCCTGATACGCAGTATTTT
>-|TRBV7-2|-|TRBJ1-5
CASSFGQRDQPQHF
TGTGCCAGCAGCTTCGGTCAGAGAGATCAGCCCCAGCATTTT
>TRBD1|TRBV29-1|-|TRBJ1-1
CSVQGASNTEAFF
TGCAGCGTTCAGGGGGCTTCGAACACTGAAGCTTTCTTT
>-|TRBV29-1|-|TRBJ1-2
CSNTVDLDGYTF
TGCAGCAACACAGTGGACCTGGATGGCTACACCTTC
>-|TRBV4-3|few|TRBJ2-3
CASSQLRGDTQYF
TGCGCCAGCAGCCAACTTAGAGGAGATACGCAGTATTTT
>TRBD2|TRBV6-1|-|TRBJ2-4
CASSERTSGSNIQYF
TGTGCCAGCAGTGAACGAACTAGCGGTTCGAACATTCAGTACTTC
>-|TRBV4-3|few|TRBJ2-5
CASSQDPTGLSQTQYF
TGCGCCAGCAGCCAAGACCCCACTGGGTTATCCCAGACCCAGTACTTC
>TRBD1|TRBV23-1|-|TRBJ1-4
CASIPTGSGGEKLFF
TGCGCCAGCATTCCGACAGGGTCAGGGGGAGAAAAACTGTTTTTT
>-|TRBV7-2|-|TRBJ2-3
CASTRTGRADTQYF
TGTGCCAGCACCCGGACAGGGAGGGCAGATACGCAGTATTTT
>-|TRBV29-1|-|TRBJ2-5
CSVWGGRETQYF
TGCAGCGTCTGGGGTGGTAGAGAGACCCAGTACTTC
>-|TRBV28|-|TRBJ2-5
CASSLASVGDETQYF
TGTGCCAGCAGCCTGGCGTCCGTGGGGGACGAGACCCAGTACTTC
>TRBD1|TRBV18|-|TRBJ1-2
CASTQRTGVYGYTF
TGTGCCAGCACTCAACGGACAGGGGTCTATGGCTACACCTTC
>TRBD1|TRBV2|few|TRBJ2-1
CASRRSRDRENNEQFF
TGTGCCAGCAGGAGGAGTCGGGACAGGGAAAACAATGAGCAGTTCTTC
>-|TRBV7-2|-|TRBJ1-6
CASSQRGNSPLHF
TGTGCCAGCAGCCAAAGGGGAAATTCACCCCTCCACTTT
>TRBD2|TRBV6-5|many|TRBJ2-3
CASSPSGGTDTQYF
TGTGCCAGCAGTCCGAGCGGGGGCACAGATACGCAGTATTTT
>-|TRBV7-6|-|TRBJ2-7
CASSLEGRGSYEQYF
TGTGCCAGCAGCTTAGAGGGGCGCGGGTCCTACGAGCAGTACTTC
>-|TRBV2|-|TRBJ1-1
CASSAQSKGERLNTEAFF
TGTGCCAGCAGTGCTCAGTCGAAGGGGGAGCGCTTGAACACTGAAGCTTTCTTT
>TRBD1|TRBV11-2|-|TRBJ2-7
CASSGQGFSYEQYF
TGTGCCAGCAGCGGACAGGGTTTCTCCTACGAGCAGTACTTC
>TRBD1|TRBV30|-|TRBJ1-4
CAWSVGTGMNEKLFF
TGTGCCTGGAGTGTAGGGACAGGGATGAATGAAAAACTGTTTTTT
>-|TRBV30|-|TRBJ1-2
CAWKSGGAHGYTF
TGTGCCTGGAAAAGTGGGGGCGCCCATGGCTACACCTTC
>-|TRBV29-1|-|TRBJ2-3
CSHAADTQYF
TGCAGCCACGCCGCGGATACGCAGTATTTT
>-|TRBV15|-|TRBJ1-3
CATSRDPDSGNTIYF
TGTGCCACCAGCAGAGATCCGGACTCTGGAAACACCATATATTTT
>TRBD1|TRBV27|-|TRBJ2-5
CASSSGQGQETQYF
TGTGCCAGCAGCTCCGGACAGGGACAAGAGACCCAGTACTTC
>TRBD1|TRBV6-5|-|TRBJ2-7
CASSRETGGAGEQYF
TGTGCCAGCAGCCGGGAGACAGGGGGCGCGGGAGAGCAGTACTTC
>-|TRBV4-2|-|TRBJ1-5
CASGPGDVGPQHF
TGTGCCAGCGGTCCTGGGGACGTGGGGCCCCAGCATTTT
>-|TRBV7-9|few|TRBJ1-1
CASTFNTEAFF
TGTGCCAGCACCTTTAACACTGAAGCTTTCTTT
>-|TRBV5-4|-|TRBJ2-3
CASSPGGRDTDTQYF
TGTGCCAGCAGCCCCGGCGGCAGGGACACAGATACGCAGTATTTT
>-|TRBV30|-|TRBJ1-4
CAWSAGTGNNEKLFF
TGTGCCTGGAGCGCTGGGACGGGAAATAATGAAAAACTGTTTTTT
>TRBD1|TRBV30|-|TRBJ2-5
CAWKGQGAAQYF
TGTGCCTGGAAGGGCCAGGGGGCGGCACAGTACTTC
>-|TRBV6-5|once|TRBJ1-6
CASRLGRRGWSPLHF
TGTGCCAGCAGACTGGGGCGGAGGGGCTGGTCACCCCTCCACTTT
>-|TRBV27|-|TRBJ2-5
CASRGVGETQYF
TGTGCCAGCAGGGGGGTTGGTGAGACCCAGTACTTC
>-|TRBV18|-|TRBJ1-6
CASSPSTGLSSPLHF
TGTGCCAGCTCACCATCCACAGGGTTGAGTTCACCCCTCCACTTT
>TRBD2|TRBV28|once|TRBJ2-7
CASRTASGGNYEQYF
TGTGCCAGCAGGACGGCAAGCGGGGGGAACTACGAGCAGTACTTC
>TRBD1|TRBV7-2|once|TRBJ2-7
CASSLVTGGGEQYF
TGTGCCAGCAGCTTAGTGACAGGGGGCGGGGAGCAGTACTTC
>-|TRBV30|-|TRBJ2-5
CAWTGLDQETQYF
TGTGCCTGGACGGGACTGGACCAAGAGACCCAGTACTTC
>-|TRBV10-3|-|TRBJ2-7
CAISESGREYF
TGTGCCATCAGTGAGAGCGGGCGGGAGTACTTC
>-|TRBV7-2|-|TRBJ1-1
CASSSRLQGPEAFF
TGTGCCAGCAGCTCCCGACTTCAGGGCCCTGAAGCTTTCTTT
>TRBD1|TRBV7-9|-|TRBJ1-1
CASSPRGTANTEAFF
TGTGCCAGCAGTCCCCGGGGGACAGCGAACACTGAAGCTTTCTTT
>-|TRBV29-1|-|TRBJ1-1
CSVAETVNTEAFF
TGCAGCGTTGCGGAGACAGTGAACACTGAAGCTTTCTTT
>-|TRBV5-6|-|TRBJ1-3
CASSIMSGNTIYF
TGTGCCAGCAGCATCATGTCCGGAAACACCATATATTTT
>TRBD1|TRBV19|-|TRBJ2-1
CASSRQGYPSYNEQFF
TGTGCCAGTAGTCGACAGGGATATCCCTCCTACAATGAGCAGTTCTTC
>-|TRBV2|-|TRBJ2-5
CASSPEYQETQYF
TGTGCCAGCAGCCCAGAGTACCAAGAGACCCAGTACTTC
>TRBD1|TRBV2|few|TRBJ2-5
CASSVLTGKETQYF
TGTGCCAGCAGTGTACTGACAGGGAAAGAGACCCAGTACTTC
>-|TRBV29-1|few|TRBJ2-1
CSVVPPGNEQFF
TGCAGCGTTGTTCCCCCAGGCAATGAGCAGTTCTTC
>-|TRBV19|few|TRBJ2-2
CASSIGGVAGELFF
TGTGCCAGTAGTATTGGAGGGGTGGCCGGGGAGCTGTTTTTT
>-|TRBV7-2|few|TRBJ1-1
CASSWGQNTEAFF
TGTGCCAGCAGCTGGGGACAGAACACTGAAGCTTTCTTT
>-|TRBV6-5|-|TRBJ1-1
CASVSGRNTEAFF
TGTGCCAGCGTATCGGGGAGGAACACTGAAGCTTTCTTT
>TRBD1|TRBV27|-|TRBJ2-7
CASGRDRGQSEQYF
TGTGCCAGCGGCCGGGACAGGGGGCAGTCCGAGCAGTACTTC
>-|TRBV7-2|-|TRBJ1-6
CASSFTAQLPNSPLHF
TGTGCCAGCAGCTTCACCGCTCAGTTGCCTAATTCACCCCTCCACTTT
>TRBD1|TRBV29-1|-|TRBJ2-7
CSVAQGAGEQYF
TGCAGCGTCGCACAGGGGGCAGGCGAGCAGTACTTC
>-|TRBV2|-|TRBJ1-1
CASSAQMNTEAFF
TGTGCCAGCAGCGCTCAGATGAACACTGAAGCTTTCTTT
>-|TRBV29-1|-|TRBJ2-7
CSVDRGIGYEQYF
TGCAGCGTTGATAGGGGGATAGGGTACGAGCAGTACTTC